The 24 T cell receptor beta chains listed next were all sequenced from one sample in a study of T cells after somatic rescue of genetic block. The assay was immunoSEQ multiplex PCR, and TCRdb's table has in-frame clones only and misses some. This sample has 65,000 to 70,000 clones; roughly 94% occur once, and the top ten carry 3%. The specimen sequenced was peripheral blood mononuclear cells (PBMCs). These receptors all come from a man between 40 and 49 years old.

The chain carries TRBV12-2 and TRBJ1-2. TRBV12-2 is a recognized pseudogene. This CDR3 spans 15 amino acids. Written as DNA, the CDR3 is TGTGCAAGTCGCCCCCGGGACGGTCGGGAGTATGGCTACACCTTC. Translating gives CASRPRDGREYGYTF.

The chain couples TRBV27 to TRBJ2-3; 8 bases align to TRBD2. CDR1 and CDR2 from the germline V gene are MNHEY and SMNVEV (reference sequence). The CDR3 totals 14 residues. With V trimmed by 5 bases and J by 6 bases, 7 bases remained unmatched. Here the CDR3 reads CASSESGRRDTQYF. CDR3 in DNA: TGTGCCAGCAGTGAAAGCGGGAGACGGGATACGCAGTATTTT.

The chain joins TRBV5-1 to TRBJ2-7; tentatively, D is TRBD2 (6 bases). The CDR3 consists of 14 residues. The ends were cut back, 5 bases at V and 4 bases at J, with 16 bases in the middle. CDR1 SGHRS and CDR2 YFSETQ come from the germline V gene. The chain's CDR3 is CASSWLSGEYEQYF. CDR3 nucleotide sequence: TGCGCCAGCAGTTGGTTGTCGGGAGAATACGAGCAGTACTTC.

The V and J genes are TRBV28 and TRBJ1-2; tentative D call: TRBD1 (5 bases). Trimming cost V 5 bases and J 5 bases, with 18 bases left between them. The CDR3 is 15 residues long. Germline lookup yields CDR1 MDHEN and CDR2 SYDVKM. The CDR3 is CASSGGTPAAYGYTF. CDR3 DNA sequence: TGTGCCAGCAGTGGCGGGACGCCGGCAGCTTATGGCTACACCTTC.

The CDR3 DNA reads TGTGCCAGCAGCCGGGGGACAGGGGATTTGAATGAAAAACTGTTTTTT. This gives the protein CASSRGTGDLNEKLFF. The chain links TRBV11-2 to TRBJ1-4; 10 bases agree with TRBD1. V shed 5 bases and J 5 bases; nucleotides not matched to a gene: 8. This CDR3 has 16 amino acids. CDR1 is SGHAT and CDR2 is FQNNGV in the germline V gene.

V is TRBV4-1 and J is TRBJ2-1, with D unresolved. This CDR3 region has 16 residues. Deletions cut 0 bases from V and 3 bases from J, with 12 bases between. Germline V gene lookup returns CDR1 MGHRA and CDR2 YSYEKL. DNA for the CDR3: TGCGCCAGCAGCCAAGATCCGGCTAGATACTACAATGAGCAGTTCTTC. Its protein product is CASSQDPARYYNEQFF.

The rearrangement joins TRBV7-9 to TRBJ2-5, with 11 bases lining up with TRBD2. Germline V gene lookup returns CDR1 SEHNR and CDR2 FQNEAQ (reference sequence). Trimming at V came to 8 bases and at J to 5 bases, leaving 4 bases not matched to a gene. This CDR3 is built from 13 residues. This chain's CDR3 is CASVLAGAETQYF. CDR3 nucleotides: TGTGCCAGCGTACTAGCGGGGGCTGAGACCCAGTACTTC.

The CDR3 protein is CASSYSGRGGDGYTF. CDR3 coding DNA: TGTGCCAGCAGTTACTCCGGCAGGGGCGGAGATGGCTACACCTTC. The chain links TRBV6-5 to TRBJ1-2; tentative D call: TRBD1 (6 bases). Per germline, CDR1 MNHEY and CDR2 SVGAGI. The CDR3 is made up of 15 amino acids. V dropped 0 bases and J dropped 6 bases, with 14 bases sitting between them.

The chain has TRBV6-5 and TRBJ2-7, with D maybe TRBD1 (5 bases). The CDR3 totals 13 residues. The germline V gene encodes CDR1 MNHEY and CDR2 SVGAGI. V lost 0 bases, J lost 4 bases, and 7 bases lay in between. The CDR3 coding sequence is TGTGCCAGCAGTTACTCGAAGGGGTACGAGCAGTACTTC. Encoded protein: CASSYSKGYEQYF.

A single count supports this clone. The chain is built from TRBV6-5 and TRBJ2-1, with a possible D match to TRBD2 (6 bases). V lost 6 bases and J lost 3, with 9 bases in between. This CDR3 is built from 13 residues. The germline gives CDR1 MNHEY, CDR2 SVGAGI. CDR3 in amino acids: CASRAGSYNEQFF. The CDR3 DNA reads as TGTGCCAGCAGGGCGGGGAGCTACAATGAGCAGTTCTTC.

The rearrangement links TRBV5-6 to TRBJ2-1; 7 bases fit TRBD1. Germline loops: CDR1 SGHDT, CDR2 YYEEEE. This CDR3 is 12 amino acids long. The junction had 8 bases not matched to a gene; V was cut back by 4 bases and J by 13 bases. The CDR3 is CASSPGGVHQFF. DNA for the CDR3: TGTGCCAGCAGCCCAGGGGGTGTTCATCAGTTCTTC.

The rearrangement joins TRBV25-1 to TRBJ2-3, with D possibly TRBD1 on 6 matching bases. Trimming removed 3 bases at V and 2 bases at J, with 9 bases between. Germline V gives CDR1 MGHDK, CDR2 SYGVNS. The CDR3 runs to 14 residues. The CDR3 protein is CASSDRTATDTQYF. The DNA for the CDR3 is TGTGCCAGCAGTGATCGGACAGCCACAGATACGCAGTATTTT.

The chain has TRBV7-8 and TRBJ2-5; TRBD1 aligns across 12 bases. Germline CDR1 is SGHVS and CDR2 is FQNEAQ. The ends lost 6 bases at V and 4 bases at J; junction bases unmatched: 9. CDR3 size: 16 residues. The CDR3 DNA follows: TGTGCCAGCAGTCTAGCGGGGGACAGGGGGCTAGAGACCCAGTACTTC. It yields the protein CASSLAGDRGLETQYF.

This clone appeared a single time. The V call is TRBV19, the J call TRBJ1-2, with a tentative D call TRBD1 (5 bases). The CDR3 covers 14 residues. Deletions cut 5 bases from V and 0 bases from J, with 10 bases between. Germline V CDR1 and CDR2: LNHDA, SQIVND (reference sequence). CDR3 DNA sequence: TGTGCCAGTAGTCCGGGGACGGCTAACTATGGCTACACCTTC. Protein: CASSPGTANYGYTF.

This chain joins TRBV29-1 and TRBJ2-5; 9 bases are a match to TRBD1. The V gene's germline CDR1 is SQVTM and CDR2 ANQGSEA. The CDR3 has 12 amino acids. V shed 5 bases and J 5 bases; nucleotides not matched to a gene: 3. The CDR3 DNA sequence: TGCAGCGTTAAAGGACAGGGGGAGACCCAGTACTTC. Translation: CSVKGQGETQYF. Drawing the rest from reference TRBV29-1 and TRBJ2-5, the complete variable domain is SAVISQKPSRDICQRGTSLTIQCQVDSQVTMMFWYRQQPGQSLTLIATANQGSEATYESGFVIDKFPISRPNLTFSTLTVSNMSPEDSSIYLCSVKGQGETQYFGPGTRLLVL.

This clone has more than one count but fewer than ten. The V gene is TRBV7-8, the J gene TRBJ2-4, with TRBD2 identical over 7 bases. V gave up 5 bases and J gave up 1 base; unmatched junction bases: 11. The CDR3 has 17 amino acids. Germline values: CDR1 SGHVS, CDR2 FQNEAQ. CDR3 sequence: CASSPRQSGVAKNIQYF. The CDR3 nucleotides are TGTGCCAGCAGCCCCCGGCAAAGCGGGGTTGCCAAAAACATTCAGTACTTC.

The chain recombines TRBV5-1 with TRBJ1-3; 7 bases fit TRBD1. CDR3 length equals 17 residues. Losses at the gene ends were 3 bases for V and 0 bases for J; bases not matched to a gene: 9. In germline, CDR1 is SGHRS, CDR2 YFSETQ. The CDR3 nucleotides read TGCGCCAGCAGCTCTTCGGGACAGTCCTTCTCTGGAAACACCATATATTTT. This translates into CASSSSGQSFSGNTIYF.

The CDR3 coding sequence is TGTGCCAGCGGGGAGGGACACAGCTACGAGCAGTACTTC. This codes for CASGEGHSYEQYF. The V and J genes are TRBV27 and TRBJ2-7, with D perhaps TRBD2 (7 bases). The germline V and J ends were trimmed by 8 bases and 3 bases, with 14 bases remaining between them. The CDR3 is made up of 13 amino acids. Germline V gives CDR1 MNHEY, CDR2 SMNVEV (reference sequence).

V is TRBV6-5 and J is TRBJ2-7; 9 nucleotides align to TRBD1. Germline-derived CDR1 and CDR2 are MNHEY and SVGAGI. V trimming: 2 bases; J trimming: 1 base; junction bases outside the gene matches: 0. The CDR3 consists of 14 residues. DNA of the CDR3: TGTGCCAGCAGTTACGACAGGGGGTCCTACGAGCAGTACTTC. It yields the protein CASSYDRGSYEQYF.

With regard to this clone: Other nucleotide sequences from this sample produce the same CDR3. The chain has TRBV14 and TRBJ1-1; perhaps TRBD1 as D (5 bases). Trimming removed 2 bases at V and 0 bases at J, with 7 bases between. CDR1 SGHDN and CDR2 FVKESK come from the germline V gene. The CDR3 runs to 14 residues. Written as DNA, the CDR3 is TGTGCCAGCAGCCAACCAGGGATGAACACTGAAGCTTTCTTT. This gives the protein CASSQPGMNTEAFF.

The chain combines TRBV7-8 with TRBJ2-1, with D possibly TRBD1 on 6 matching bases. The germline CDR1 and CDR2 sequences are SGHVS and FQNEAQ. V was pared by 1 base and J by 6 bases, with 7 bases between. The CDR3 runs to 13 residues. In nucleotides, the CDR3 is TGTGCCAGCAGCTTAGTAGGGGGCAATGAGCAGTTCTTC. Its protein is CASSLVGGNEQFF.

Worth noting for this clone: At one boundary the junction diverges from the germline segment, which might be a read error. J is TRBJ2-1 and V is TRBV7-7; TRBD2 aligns across 10 bases. There are 16 residues in the CDR3. Germline-derived CDR1 and CDR2 are SSHAT and FNYEAQ (reference sequence). The CDR3 DNA reads TGTGCTAGCAGCGCAGGAGCTAGCGGGGGACACAATGAGCAGTTCTTC. Translated, it gives CASSAGASGGHNEQFF. The full variable domain, completed using reference TRBV7-7 and TRBJ2-1, is GAGVSQSPRYKVTKRGQDVTLRCDPISSHATLYWYQQALGQGPEFLTYFNYEAQPDKSGLPSDRFSAERPEGSISTLTIQRTEQRDSAMYRCASSAGASGGHNEQFFGPGTRLTVL.

V is TRBV4-2 and J is TRBJ2-6; D tentatively fits TRBD1 or TRBD2 (7 bases each). Germline-derived CDR1 and CDR2 are LGHNA and YNFKEQ. The CDR3 is made up of 17 amino acids. V lost 4 bases to trimming and J lost 1 base, with 14 bases between them. The chain's CDR3 is CASSPGQGGSGANVLTF. The CDR3 nucleotides are TGTGCCAGCAGCCCCGGTCAGGGGGGGTCTGGGGCCAACGTCCTGACTTTC.

The rearrangement links TRBV7-2 to TRBJ2-5; tentatively, D is TRBD1 or TRBD2 (5 bases each). The CDR3 totals 12 residues. In germline, CDR1 is SGHTA, CDR2 FQGNSA. The V end lost 2 bases, the J end lost 6 bases, and 7 bases lay between the germline ends. The chain's CDR3 is CASSLQGQTQYF. CDR3 nucleotides: TGTGCCAGCAGCTTACAGGGACAGACCCAGTACTTC.